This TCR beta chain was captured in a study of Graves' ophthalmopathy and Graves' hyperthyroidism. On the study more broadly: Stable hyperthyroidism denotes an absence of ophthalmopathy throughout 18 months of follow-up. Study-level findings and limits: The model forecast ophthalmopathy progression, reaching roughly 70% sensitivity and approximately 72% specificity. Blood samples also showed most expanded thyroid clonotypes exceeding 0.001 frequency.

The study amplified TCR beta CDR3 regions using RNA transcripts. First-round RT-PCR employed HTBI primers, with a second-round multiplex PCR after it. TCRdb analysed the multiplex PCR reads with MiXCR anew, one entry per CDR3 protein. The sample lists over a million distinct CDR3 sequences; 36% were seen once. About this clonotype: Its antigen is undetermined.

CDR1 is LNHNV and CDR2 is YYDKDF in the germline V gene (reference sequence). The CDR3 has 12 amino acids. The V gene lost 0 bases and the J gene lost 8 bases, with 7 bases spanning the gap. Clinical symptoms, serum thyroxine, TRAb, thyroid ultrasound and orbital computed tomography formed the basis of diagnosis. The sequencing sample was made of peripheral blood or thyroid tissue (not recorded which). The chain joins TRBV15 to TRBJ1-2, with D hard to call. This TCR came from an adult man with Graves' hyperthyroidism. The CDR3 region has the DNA TGTGCCACCAGCAGAGATGTGACAGGCTACACCTTC. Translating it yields CATSRDVTGYTF.